What follows are 10 T cell receptor beta chains derived from one specimen sequenced in a study of blood T cell repertoires in COVID-19. Produced via immunoSEQ multiplex PCR; TCRdb's table is partial and in-frame only. Of 75,000 to 85,000 clones listed, about 85% are singletons. Sequencing used peripheral blood. All receptors derive from a man aged 60-69 years with COVID-19, enrolled during active disease.

This sequence joins TRBV11-2 and TRBJ1-4; D is ambiguous. V lost 1 base to trimming and J lost 7 bases, with 16 bases between them. CDR3 length: 16 amino acids. CDR1 and CDR2 from the germline V gene are SGHAT and FQNNGV. The CDR3 bases are TGTGCCAGCAGCTTAGCGACCGCCGCGAGGGTTGAAAAACTGTTTTTT. Its translation is CASSLATAARVEKLFF.

The rearrangement uses TRBV11-2 and TRBJ1-1; D perhaps matches TRBD1 (6 bases). The V gene's germline CDR1 is SGHAT and CDR2 FQNNGV. Trimming cost V 5 bases and J 4 bases, with 14 bases left between them. CDR3 length: 14 amino acids. DNA of the CDR3: TGTGCCAGCAGCCCGGAGACAGGAGTCACTGAAGCTTTCTTT. This translates into CASSPETGVTEAFF.

The chain joins TRBV29-1 to TRBJ2-1; unclear D gene. Per germline, CDR1 SQVTM and CDR2 ANQGSEA. The CDR3 length is 14 residues. V lost 3 bases and J 0 bases, leaving 9 bases between the germline ends. DNA for the CDR3: TGCAGCGTTGAGGCCTTGTTCTCCTACAATGAGCAGTTCTTC. Its protein product is CSVEALFSYNEQFF.

This clone appeared once. This sequence joins TRBV3-1 (or the pseudogene TRBV3-2) and TRBJ1-3, with TRBD1 identical over 7 bases. This CDR3 has 14 amino acids. After removal of 2 bases from V and 6 bases from J, the junction contained 4 bases not matched to a gene. The germline V gene encodes CDR1 LGHDT and CDR2 YNNKEL (reference sequence). In nucleotides, the CDR3 is TGTGCCAGCAGCCAAACAGGGGTCGTAAACACCATATATTTT. Amino acids: CASSQTGVVNTIYF.

The chain uses TRBV6-4 and TRBJ1-1; 10 nucleotides align to TRBD1. Germline V CDR1 and CDR2: MRHNA, SNTAGT. CDR3 length equals 14 residues. V lost 4 bases, J lost 10 bases, and 9 bases stayed unmatched. CDR3 sequence: CASSAQDRGRPAFF. CDR3 DNA sequence: TGTGCCAGCAGTGCCCAAGACAGGGGGCGTCCAGCTTTCTTT.

This clone has only one observation. The chain uses TRBV7-9 and TRBJ1-3, with TRBD1 identical over 7 bases. Germline CDR1 reads SEHNR; CDR2 reads FQNEAQ (reference sequence). The CDR3 loop spans 16 amino acids. With 1 base clipped from V and 0 bases from J, the junction kept 3 bases outside the gene matches. CDR3 DNA: TGTGCCAGCAGCTTAGAACAGGGGAGCTCTGGAAACACCATATATTTT. It codes for CASSLEQGSSGNTIYF.

V gene TRBV28 combines with J gene TRBJ1-2, with D hard to call. The CDR3 runs to 13 residues. The germline V gene encodes CDR1 MDHEN and CDR2 SYDVKM. V was shortened by 3 bases and J by 3 bases, with 8 bases between the two germline ends. The CDR3 spells CASSFTADYGYTF. The CDR3 DNA reads TGTGCCAGCAGTTTCACAGCGGACTATGGCTACACCTTC.

This chain joins TRBV28 and TRBJ2-1, with 8 bases fitting TRBD1. This CDR3 has 15 amino acids. The V and J ends lost 3 bases and 3 bases, in that order; junction bases with no gene match: 4. Looked up from germline, CDR1 is MDHEN and CDR2 is SYDVKM. The CDR3: CASSLTGAYYNEQFF. The CDR3 nucleotides are TGTGCCAGCAGTTTGACAGGGGCCTACTACAATGAGCAGTTCTTC.

J is TRBJ1-5 and V is TRBV19; D might be TRBD1 (5 bases). The CDR3 covers 15 residues. Germline-derived CDR1 and CDR2 are LNHDA and SQIVND (reference sequence). The V end was cut by 5 bases, the J end by 0 bases, with 11 bases between. Written as DNA, the CDR3 is TGTGCCAGTAGTTTTAACAGGAATAGCAATCAGCCCCAGCATTTT. Its protein is CASSFNRNSNQPQHF.

The chain joins TRBV6-5 to TRBJ2-5, with TRBD2 as a possible D gene (5 bases). Germline CDR1 and CDR2: MNHEY and SVGAGI. Trimming cost V 0 bases and J 1 base, with 9 bases left between them. This CDR3 has 15 amino acids. CDR3 in DNA: TGTGCCAGCAGTTACTCTACGGGGTTCCAAGAGACCCAGTACTTC. Translating gives CASSYSTGFQETQYF.